These T cell receptor beta chains were read from a single sample in a study of T cell repertoires in cytomegalovirus infection. A single record per CDR3 protein comes from TCRdb applying MiXCR to the reads. The sample lists hundreds of thousands of distinct CDR3 sequences; over 9% were seen once. Sequences were obtained from PBMCs. The receptors come from a human donor in good health (CMV status not recorded). Some clones in this sample may be carry-over from other donors' samples. Each CDR3 is given with its conserved first and last residue. D genes are given only for firm matches. A clone size is listed for some rows: how often the clone was seen (once, few, many), or a class if it is expanded.

>12|TRBV6-2/TRBV6-3|TRBJ1-5|NA|few
CASSYSPGPQHF
TGTGCCAGCAGTTACTCCCCGGGACCCCAGCATTTT
>15|TRBV4-1|TRBJ2-4|NA|many
CASSQGLIAKNIQYF
TGCGCCAGCAGCCAAGGGCTCATAGCCAAAAACATTCAGTACTTC
>14|TRBV20-1|TRBJ1-1|TRBD1|many
CSARAGGGNTEAFF
TGCAGTGCTAGGGCAGGGGGGGGAAACACTGAAGCTTTCTTT
>15|TRBV19|TRBJ1-2|NA|many
CASKYSGLGDYGYTF
TGTGCCAGTAAATACAGCGGATTGGGTGACTATGGCTACACCTTC
>19|TRBV2|TRBJ2-7|TRBD2|many
CASSAPRLAGGKGPYEQYF
TGTGCCAGCAGTGCTCCGCGACTAGCGGGAGGAAAGGGTCCCTACGAGCAGTACTTC
>14|TRBV25-1|TRBJ1-1|NA|NA
CASNSLGIDTEAFF
TGTGCCAGCAACTCCTTGGGAATTGACACTGAAGCTTTCTTT
>15|TRBV7-7|TRBJ2-5|NA|many
CASSLGRSSRETQYF
TGTGCCAGCAGCTTAGGCCGTTCTAGCCGCGAGACCCAGTACTTC
>14|TRBV5-6|TRBJ1-2|TRBD1|NA
CATTTGGANYGYTF
TGTGCCACCACCACAGGGGGTGCAAACTATGGCTACACCTTC
>15|TRBV7-8|TRBJ2-7|NA|many
CASSPTSRDTYEQYF
TGTGCCAGCAGCCCCACGTCAAGGGATACCTACGAGCAGTACTTC
>14|TRBV2|TRBJ2-1|TRBD1|few
CASIGQGSYNEQFF
TGTGCCAGCATCGGACAGGGGTCCTACAATGAGCAGTTCTTC
>15|TRBV20-1|TRBJ1-5|TRBD1|many
CSARPQGTVNQPQHF
TGCAGTGCTAGACCACAGGGGACTGTTAATCAGCCCCAGCATTTT
>14|TRBV12-3/TRBV12-4|TRBJ1-4|TRBD1|many
CASFAGGTDEKLFF
TGTGCCAGCTTCGCTGGAGGGACAGATGAAAAACTGTTTTTT
>17|TRBV4-1|TRBJ1-6|NA|many
CASSPGRQRRPNSPLHF
TGCGCCAGCAGCCCAGGGAGACAGCGAAGACCTAATTCACCCCTCCACTTT
>14|TRBV9|TRBJ1-1|NA|NA
CASSVGPKNTEAFF
TGTGCCAGCAGCGTAGGGCCAAAGAACACTGAAGCTTTCTTT
>14|TRBV20-1|TRBJ2-3|TRBD1|few
CSARQGAGTDTQYF
TGCAGTGCTAGACAGGGGGCCGGCACAGATACGCAGTATTTT
>15|TRBV5-1|TRBJ2-1|TRBD2|few
CASSLREIEYNEQFF
TGCGCCAGCAGCCTGCGGGAGATTGAATACAATGAGCAGTTCTTC
>14|TRBV12-3/TRBV12-4|TRBJ1-1|TRBD1|NA
CASSYRGLEIWAFF
TGTGCCAGCAGCTACAGGGGGCTAGAAATATGGGCTTTCTTT
>16|TRBV7-2|TRBJ2-2|TRBD1|many
CASSPDRGSGTGELFF
TGTGCCAGCAGCCCGGACAGGGGATCGGGAACCGGGGAGCTGTTTTTT
>15|TRBV2|TRBJ2-1|NA|many
CASRGRDPSYNEQFF
TGTGCCAGCAGGGGCCGGGACCCCTCCTACAATGAGCAGTTCTTC
>15|TRBV7-3|TRBJ2-3|NA|many
CASTPSRASTDTQYF
TGTGCCAGCACCCCCAGTCGCGCCAGCACAGATACGCAGTATTTT
>18|TRBV4-1|TRBJ1-2|TRBD1|NA
CASSQDSTSGQAIYGYTF
TGCGCCAGCAGCCAAGACTCCACCTCGGGACAGGCGATCTATGGCTACACCTTC
>15|TRBV18|TRBJ2-2|NA|few
CASSPSGDDTGELFF
TGTGCCAGCTCACCATCAGGGGACGACACCGGGGAGCTGTTTTTT
>16|TRBV4-2|TRBJ2-5|TRBD1|NA
CASSRRDRGYQETQYF
TGTGCCAGCAGCCGGAGGGACAGGGGGTACCAAGAGACCCAGTACTTC
>14|TRBV7-3|TRBJ2-3|NA|many
CASNSGPGTDTQYF
TGTGCCAGCAACAGCGGACCCGGCACAGATACGCAGTATTTT
>14|TRBV30|TRBJ1-6|TRBD1|NA
CAWSVRGGDSPLHF
TGTGCCTGGAGTGTACGAGGGGGCGATTCACCCCTCCACTTT
>15|TRBV6-6|TRBJ2-2|TRBD2|many
CASTTTSGRPGELFF
TGTGCCAGCACCACGACTAGCGGGAGGCCCGGGGAGCTGTTTTTT
>14|TRBV7-2|TRBJ2-3|NA|many
CASSFAGNTDTQYF
TGTGCCAGCAGCTTTGCTGGAAACACAGATACGCAGTATTTT
>14|TRBV12-3/TRBV12-4|TRBJ1-5|NA|many
CASSLGVYNQPQHF
TGTGCCAGCAGTTTAGGGGTTTACAATCAGCCCCAGCATTTT
>12|TRBV3-1|TRBJ1-2|NA|many
CASRGVTYGYTF
TGTGCCAGCCGCGGAGTTACCTATGGCTACACCTTC
>14|TRBV7-8|TRBJ1-5|NA|many
CASSLAGQSQPQHF
TGTGCCAGCAGCTTAGCGGGCCAAAGTCAGCCCCAGCATTTT
>15|TRBV30|TRBJ1-1|NA|NA
CAWSRLAEGNTEAFF
TGTGCCTGGAGTCGCTTGGCTGAGGGGAACACTGAAGCTTTCTTT
>16|TRBV10-3|TRBJ2-7|TRBD1|many
CAISEAWDSPGYEQYF
TGTGCCATCAGTGAGGCCTGGGACAGCCCTGGCTACGAGCAGTACTTC
>14|TRBV9|TRBJ1-6|NA|few
CASSVEALDSPLHF
TGTGCCAGCAGCGTAGAGGCGCTTGATTCACCCCTCCACTTT